The source of this T cell receptor (beta chain) is a study of T cells in narcolepsy. Overall study: Patients with NT1 or NT2 and healthy control donors were enrolled.

Study results and limitations: Autoreactive clonotypes reportedly recurred in blood of same and different patients, not controls.

Between the trimmed V and J ends, which lost 4 bases and 4 bases, there was a span of 17 bases. This CDR3 is built from 16 residues. Germline V gives CDR1 SGHDT, CDR2 YYEEEE. Notes on this clone: Its antigen is unknown.

Assay used: immunoSEQ multiplex PCR; TCRdb lists only in-frame clones, some missing. The sample has around 30,000 clones, 60% to 85% seen once. The genes are TRBV5-6 and TRBJ2-2, with a weak D call TRBD2 (5 bases). Sequencing used memory (CD45RA-) CD4+ T cells from blood. The source of this sequence is a human donor in good health. As DNA, the CDR3 is TGTGCCAGCAGCCGAGAGACGGGGTCGGGCACCGGGGAGCTGTTTTTT. Translation gives CASSRETGSGTGELFF.